This T cell receptor beta chain appears in the sequencing data of a study of immune heterogeneity within non-small cell lung tumors. About the research overall: Classification of the tumors gave several squamous cell carcinomas, approximately 10 non-squamous carcinomas and 1 not otherwise specified.

The TCR beta CDR3 region underwent multiplex PCR amplification with 32 V and 13 J primers. TCRdb fed the multiplex PCR reads into MiXCR, producing one record per CDR3 protein. The table shows approximately 12,000 distinct CDR3 sequences, with less than 25% occurring only once. Germline lookup yields CDR1 SGHRS and CDR2 YFSETQ. With 3 bases removed from V and 2 bases from J, the gap between germline ends came to 8 bases. The CDR3 sequence is 14 residues long. Study-wide points: T-cell receptor beta clonotypes at high frequency differed largely between individual patients. Recurrence of identical dominant CDR3 beta clonotypes was observed across tumor sites within a patient, alongside site-unique high-frequency clones.

Each sample used roughly 590 ng of genomic DNA from bulk tumor tissue. From each primary tumor, several far-apart biopsies were obtained during surgery. Newly diagnosed with untreated non-small cell lung cancer, the patients underwent curative surgery. This clonotype was counted a few times. Antigen unknown. The chain has TRBV5-1 and TRBJ2-2; D is perhaps TRBD1 or TRBD2 (5 bases each). The specimen sequenced was lung tumor tissue. This clonotype was sampled from a man between 60 and 75 years old with non-small cell lung cancer. CDR3 DNA sequence: TGCGCCAGCAGCTCCGGGACCAACACCGGGGAGCTGTTTTTT. Translation gives CASSSGTNTGELFF. The whole variable domain, filled in from reference TRBV5-1 and TRBJ2-2, reads KAGVTQTPRYLIKTRGQQVTLSCSPISGHRSVSWYQQTPGQGLQFLFEYFSETQRNKGNFPGRFSGRQFSNSRSEMNVSTLELGDSALYLCASSSGTNTGELFFGEGSRLTVL.